A selection of T cell receptor beta chains follows, all from one sample in a study of blood T cell repertoires in COVID-19. Assay: immunoSEQ multiplex PCR; the TCRdb copy retains only in-frame clones and omits some. The sample contains about 210,000 clones, around four fifths of which appear only once. Sequencing was carried out using PBMCs or T cells enriched from blood (not recorded which). All receptors come from a man aged 40-49 years who had recovered from COVID-19. Both conserved end residues are part of each CDR3. The D gene is left open where the match is weak. Only part of the rows carry a size: once, few, many, or a class if the clone is expanded.

v_call: TRBV3-1/TRBV3-2
d_call: NA
clone_size: few
j_call: TRBJ1-6
cdr3_nt: TGTGCCAGCAGCCAAGAGGGGAGGAGGGGTTCACCCCTCCACTTT
cdr3_aa: CASSQEGRRGSPLHF

v_call: TRBV19
d_call: TRBD2
clone_size: NA
j_call: TRBJ2-1
cdr3_nt: TGTGCCAGTAGTATGGAGGGACTACACTTTCTGTACAATGAGCAGTTCTTC
cdr3_aa: CASSMEGLHFLYNEQFF

v_call: TRBV19
d_call: TRBD1
clone_size: NA
j_call: TRBJ1-5
cdr3_nt: TGTGCCAGTAGTATTACAGGGGGCAATCAGCCCCAGCATTTT
cdr3_aa: CASSITGGNQPQHF

v_call: TRBV19
d_call: TRBD1
clone_size: NA
j_call: TRBJ2-7
cdr3_nt: TGTGCCACTCGGGACAGTTACTCCTACGAGCAGTACTTC
cdr3_aa: CATRDSYSYEQYF

v_call: TRBV4-1
d_call: NA
clone_size: NA
j_call: TRBJ2-3
cdr3_nt: TGCGCCAGCAGGCCCGCCTGGATGAGATTGCGGAGCACAGATACGCAGTATTTT
cdr3_aa: CASRPAWMRLRSTDTQYF

v_call: TRBV5-1
d_call: TRBD1
clone_size: NA
j_call: TRBJ1-1
cdr3_nt: TGCGCCAGCAGCGAGGGACAGGGCACTGAAGCTTTCTTT
cdr3_aa: CASSEGQGTEAFF

v_call: TRBV9
d_call: NA
clone_size: NA
j_call: TRBJ1-2
cdr3_nt: TGTGCCAGCAGCTCCCGAGAGACAGGTAGGTCTAACTATGGCTACACCTTC
cdr3_aa: CASSSRETGRSNYGYTF

v_call: TRBV12-1
d_call: NA
clone_size: NA
j_call: TRBJ2-7
cdr3_nt: TGTGCCAGCAGCCTCTGGGCGAGCGGGGGACCCTCCTACGAGCAGTACTTC
cdr3_aa: CASSLWASGGPSYEQYF

v_call: TRBV19
d_call: TRBD1
clone_size: NA
j_call: TRBJ1-4
cdr3_nt: TGTGCCAGTAGACTTCAGGGGGCGACTAATGAAAAACTGTTTTTT
cdr3_aa: CASRLQGATNEKLFF

v_call: TRBV9
d_call: NA
clone_size: NA
j_call: TRBJ1-5
cdr3_nt: TGTGCCAGCAGCGAGACGGACACCCAGCCCCAGCATTTT
cdr3_aa: CASSETDTQPQHF

v_call: TRBV4-1
d_call: NA
clone_size: NA
j_call: TRBJ1-2
cdr3_nt: TGCGCCAGCAGCCCCGTTACAGGGATGTATGGCTACACCTTC
cdr3_aa: CASSPVTGMYGYTF

v_call: TRBV3-1/TRBV3-2
d_call: NA
clone_size: NA
j_call: TRBJ1-2
cdr3_nt: TGTGCCAGCAGCCAACACCACAGCTCCTATGGCTACACCTTC
cdr3_aa: CASSQHHSSYGYTF

v_call: TRBV15
d_call: NA
clone_size: NA
j_call: TRBJ1-1
cdr3_nt: TGTGCCACCAGCAGCGACAGAGACTCGAACACTGAAGCTTTCTTT
cdr3_aa: CATSSDRDSNTEAFF

v_call: TRBV6-5
d_call: NA
clone_size: NA
j_call: TRBJ1-3
cdr3_nt: TGTGCCAGCAGTTACTCGCGGGGACCTGGAAACACCATATATTTT
cdr3_aa: CASSYSRGPGNTIYF

v_call: TRBV10-2
d_call: TRBD2
clone_size: NA
j_call: TRBJ2-7
cdr3_nt: TGCGCCAGCAGTCGACTAGCGGGTTACGAGCAGTACTTC
cdr3_aa: CASSRLAGYEQYF

v_call: TRBV29-1
d_call: TRBD1
clone_size: NA
j_call: TRBJ2-7
cdr3_nt: TGCAGCGTCCGGGGGGGACAGGGGAGGAACGAGCAGTACTTC
cdr3_aa: CSVRGGQGRNEQYF

v_call: TRBV5-1
d_call: NA
clone_size: NA
j_call: TRBJ1-2
cdr3_nt: TGCGCCAGCAGCTTGGACAGGTATAACTATGGCTACACCTTC
cdr3_aa: CASSLDRYNYGYTF

v_call: TRBV27
d_call: NA
clone_size: few
j_call: TRBJ1-2
cdr3_nt: TGTGCCAGCAGTACCAGACCCCAAGGAGGCTATGGCTACACCTTC
cdr3_aa: CASSTRPQGGYGYTF

v_call: TRBV18
d_call: TRBD2
clone_size: NA
j_call: TRBJ2-7
cdr3_nt: TGTGCCAGCTCACCAGAAGCGGGGGTCAAATCCTACGAGCAGTACTTC
cdr3_aa: CASSPEAGVKSYEQYF

v_call: TRBV23-1
d_call: NA
clone_size: few
j_call: TRBJ1-1
cdr3_nt: TGCGCCAGCAGTCAATCAAGGGACTCTGAAGCTTTCTTT
cdr3_aa: CASSQSRDSEAFF

v_call: TRBV19
d_call: NA
clone_size: NA
j_call: TRBJ1-4
cdr3_nt: TGTGCCAGTAGTTCGACGGGACAAACTAATGAAAAACTGTTTTTT
cdr3_aa: CASSSTGQTNEKLFF

v_call: TRBV14
d_call: TRBD2
clone_size: NA
j_call: TRBJ2-7
cdr3_nt: TGTGCCAGCAGCCCCATAGGCGGGAGGATCTACGAGCAGTACTTC
cdr3_aa: CASSPIGGRIYEQYF

v_call: TRBV4-1
d_call: TRBD2
clone_size: NA
j_call: TRBJ2-3
cdr3_nt: TGCGCCAGCAGCCAAGACGGACTAGCGGGGGACACAGATACGCAGTATTTT
cdr3_aa: CASSQDGLAGDTDTQYF

v_call: TRBV10-3
d_call: NA
clone_size: once
j_call: TRBJ1-2
cdr3_nt: TGTGCCAACTCGGGACATACTAACTATGGCTACACCTTC
cdr3_aa: CANSGHTNYGYTF

v_call: TRBV2
d_call: NA
clone_size: NA
j_call: TRBJ1-2
cdr3_nt: TGTGCCAGCAGGGACCGACAGGCGTCTAACTATGGCTACACCTTC
cdr3_aa: CASRDRQASNYGYTF

v_call: TRBV6-5
d_call: NA
clone_size: NA
j_call: TRBJ1-1
cdr3_nt: TGTGCCAGCAGACCCCGACAGATGAACACTGAAGCTTTCTTT
cdr3_aa: CASRPRQMNTEAFF

v_call: TRBV14
d_call: NA
clone_size: NA
j_call: TRBJ2-7
cdr3_nt: TGTGCCAGCTCCCTGTTAGTGTCCTACGAGCAGTACTTC
cdr3_aa: CASSLLVSYEQYF

v_call: TRBV19
d_call: TRBD1
clone_size: NA
j_call: TRBJ1-5
cdr3_nt: TGTGCCAGTAGTATAGTGGGGACAGGGGGTAGTGGTTTTCAGCCCCAGCATTTT
cdr3_aa: CASSIVGTGGSGFQPQHF

v_call: TRBV19
d_call: NA
clone_size: NA
j_call: TRBJ1-6
cdr3_nt: TGTGCCAGTAAACAGGATGTAAATTCACCCCTCCACTTT
cdr3_aa: CASKQDVNSPLHF